These T cell receptor beta chains were read from a single sample in a study of CD8+ T cells in alopecia areata. Repertoires were generated with immunoSEQ multiplex PCR, while TCRdb's copy carries only in-frame clones and drops some. The sample lists roughly 200,000 clones; about 60% were seen once. Material: CD8+ T cells sorted from blood, obtained at week 24, from a patient treated with tofacitinib. These receptors were obtained from a human donor with alopecia areata. Both conserved end residues are part of each CDR3. A D gene is named only where the DNA matches it firmly. Size is stated for part of the rows, as once, few or many counts, or as a class when the clone is expanded.

size | D | J | V | DNA | CDR3
few | - | TRBJ2-3 | TRBV2 | TGTGCCAGCAGTGAAATATATGGGGATACGCAGTATTTT | CASSEIYGDTQYF
- | - | TRBJ2-1 | TRBV14 | TGTGCCAGCAGCCAAGATACCTATGAGCAGTTCTTC | CASSQDTYEQFF
- | TRBD1 | TRBJ1-2 | TRBV29-1 | TGCAGCGTGGCCGGGACAGGGGACCTGACTAACTATGGCTACACCTTC | CSVAGTGDLTNYGYTF
- | - | TRBJ2-1 | TRBV2 | TGTGCCAAACAGGTGGCATCCTACAATGAGCAGTTCTTC | CAKQVASYNEQFF
- | - | TRBJ2-7 | TRBV20-1 | TGCAGTGCTAGCCCCCTCAGGGAGCAGTACTTC | CSASPLREQYF
- | - | TRBJ1-2 | TRBV7-8 | TGTGCCAGCAGCTTAAGAGGCAGGGGTTTCTATGGCTACACCTTC | CASSLRGRGFYGYTF
- | - | TRBJ2-1 | TRBV15 | TGTGCCACCAGCAGGGAATTAGGGGCAGGGGATTACAATGAGCAGTTCTTC | CATSRELGAGDYNEQFF
few | - | TRBJ1-6 | TRBV9 | TGTGCCAGCAGCGCGTGGGGGACCGACGGGAATTCACCCCTCCACTTT | CASSAWGTDGNSPLHF
- | - | TRBJ1-1 | TRBV29-1 | TGCAGCGCCAACGGAATTCGGACTGAAGCTTTCTTT | CSANGIRTEAFF
once | TRBD1 | TRBJ1-2 | TRBV13 | TGTGCCAGCAGCTTGGGCAGGGGGTCAAAGGGCTACACCTTC | CASSLGRGSKGYTF
once | TRBD2 | TRBJ2-5 | TRBV27 | TGTGCCAGCAGTCCGCTCGGAGGCGGGGGGTTCCAAGAGACCCAGTACTTC | CASSPLGGGGFQETQYF
- | - | TRBJ1-6 | TRBV7-9 | TGTGCCAGCAGCTCAACAGGGTACAATTCACCCCTCCACTTT | CASSSTGYNSPLHF
- | TRBD1 | TRBJ2-1 | TRBV7-7 | TGTGCTAGCAGCTCCGGGACAGGTTCCTACAATGAGCAGTTCTTC | CASSSGTGSYNEQFF
few | TRBD2 | TRBJ2-2 | TRBV5-1 | TGCGCCAGCAGCTCCGAGCGGGGGATGAACACCGGGGAGCTGTTTTTT | CASSSERGMNTGELFF
- | - | TRBJ2-7 | TRBV10-2 | TGCGCCAGCAGTGAATGGCAGGGCGCAACCTACGAGCAGTACTTC | CASSEWQGATYEQYF
few | TRBD1 | TRBJ1-2 | TRBV12-5 | TGTGCTAGTGGTTCCCCAGGGGGCACCTTC | CASGSPGGTF
- | - | TRBJ1-1 | TRBV30 | TGTGCCTGGAGAGTGAACACTGAAGCTTTCTTT | CAWRVNTEAFF
once | TRBD1 | TRBJ2-7 | TRBV7-2 | TGTGCCAGCAGCCTCGACAGGGGGGCAGCCGAGCAGTACTTC | CASSLDRGAAEQYF
- | - | TRBJ1-2 | TRBV30 | TGTGCCTGGAGCCGGGGGGCTGGCTACACCTTC | CAWSRGAGYTF
few | - | TRBJ2-3 | TRBV5-6 | TGTGCCAGCAGCGAACAGGGCCGGGGCACTAGCACAGATACGCAGTATTTT | CASSEQGRGTSTDTQYF